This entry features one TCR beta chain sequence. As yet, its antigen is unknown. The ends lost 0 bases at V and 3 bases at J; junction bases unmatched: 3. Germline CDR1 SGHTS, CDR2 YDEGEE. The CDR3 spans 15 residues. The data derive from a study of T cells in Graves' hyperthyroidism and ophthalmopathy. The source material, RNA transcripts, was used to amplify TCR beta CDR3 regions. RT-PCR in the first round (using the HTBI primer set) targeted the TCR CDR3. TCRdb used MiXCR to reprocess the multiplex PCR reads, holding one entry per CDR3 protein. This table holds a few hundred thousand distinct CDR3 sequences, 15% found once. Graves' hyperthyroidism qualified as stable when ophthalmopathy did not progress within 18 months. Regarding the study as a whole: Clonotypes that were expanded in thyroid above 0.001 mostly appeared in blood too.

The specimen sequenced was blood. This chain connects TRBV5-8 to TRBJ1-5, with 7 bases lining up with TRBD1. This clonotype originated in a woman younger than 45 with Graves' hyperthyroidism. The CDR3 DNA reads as TGTGCCAGCAGCTTGGAAAGGGGGCCCAATCAGCCCCAGCATTTT. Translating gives CASSLERGPNQPQHF.